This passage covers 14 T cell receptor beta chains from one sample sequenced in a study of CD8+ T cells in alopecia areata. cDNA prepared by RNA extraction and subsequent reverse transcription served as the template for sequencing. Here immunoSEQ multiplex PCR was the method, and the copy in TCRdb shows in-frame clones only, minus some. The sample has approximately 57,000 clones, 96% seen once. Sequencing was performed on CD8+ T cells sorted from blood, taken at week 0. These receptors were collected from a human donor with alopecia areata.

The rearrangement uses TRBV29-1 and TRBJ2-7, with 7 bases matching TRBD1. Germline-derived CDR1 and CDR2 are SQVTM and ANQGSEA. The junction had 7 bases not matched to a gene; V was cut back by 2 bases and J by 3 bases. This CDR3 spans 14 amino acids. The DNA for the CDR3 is TGCAGCGTTGAACGTCCCGGGACAGTCTACGAGCAGTACTTC. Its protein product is CSVERPGTVYEQYF.

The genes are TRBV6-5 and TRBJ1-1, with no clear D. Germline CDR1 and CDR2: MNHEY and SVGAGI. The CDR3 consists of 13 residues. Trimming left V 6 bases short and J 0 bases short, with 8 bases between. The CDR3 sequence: CASSIHLNTEAFF. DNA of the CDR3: TGTGCCAGCAGCATACATCTGAACACTGAAGCTTTCTTT.

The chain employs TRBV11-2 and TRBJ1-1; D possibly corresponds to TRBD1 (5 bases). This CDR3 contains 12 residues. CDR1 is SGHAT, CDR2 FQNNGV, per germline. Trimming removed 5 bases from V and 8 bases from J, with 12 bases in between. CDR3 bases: TGTGCCAGCAGCCCCCTTCGGGGGGAAGCTTTCTTT. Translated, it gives CASSPLRGEAFF.

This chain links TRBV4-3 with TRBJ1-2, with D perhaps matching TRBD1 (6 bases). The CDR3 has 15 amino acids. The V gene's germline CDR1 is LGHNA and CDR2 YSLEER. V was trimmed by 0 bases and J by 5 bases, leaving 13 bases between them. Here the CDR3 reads CASSQDWDIGYGYTF. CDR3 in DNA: TGCGCCAGCAGCCAAGACTGGGACATAGGATATGGCTACACCTTC.

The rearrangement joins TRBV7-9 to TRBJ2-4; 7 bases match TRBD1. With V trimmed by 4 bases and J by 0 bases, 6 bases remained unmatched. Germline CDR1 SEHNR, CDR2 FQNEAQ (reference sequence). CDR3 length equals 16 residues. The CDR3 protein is CASSSSGTVAKNIQYF. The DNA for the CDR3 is TGTGCCAGCAGCTCAAGTGGGACAGTAGCCAAAAACATTCAGTACTTC.

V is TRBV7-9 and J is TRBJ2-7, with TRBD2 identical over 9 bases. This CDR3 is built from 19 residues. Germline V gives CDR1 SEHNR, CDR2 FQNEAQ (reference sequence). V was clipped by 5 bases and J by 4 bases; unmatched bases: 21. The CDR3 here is CASSLPTGVREAGGYEQYF. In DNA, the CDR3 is TGTGCCAGCAGCCTCCCTACAGGAGTCCGAGAGGCGGGGGGGTACGAGCAGTACTTC.

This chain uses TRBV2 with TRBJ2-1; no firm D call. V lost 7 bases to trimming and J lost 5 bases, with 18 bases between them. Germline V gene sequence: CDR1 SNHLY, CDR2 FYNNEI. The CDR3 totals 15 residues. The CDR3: CASTPIGDPNNEQFF. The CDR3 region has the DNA TGTGCCAGCACCCCAATCGGAGACCCTAACAATGAGCAGTTCTTC.

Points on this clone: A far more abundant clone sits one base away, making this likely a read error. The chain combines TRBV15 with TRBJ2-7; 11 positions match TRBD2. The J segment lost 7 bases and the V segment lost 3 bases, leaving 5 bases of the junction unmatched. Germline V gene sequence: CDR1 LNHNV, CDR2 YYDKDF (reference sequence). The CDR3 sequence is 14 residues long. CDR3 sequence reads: CATSSSGGADEQYF. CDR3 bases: TGTGCCACCAGCAGTAGCGGGGGGGCAGATGAGCAGTACTTC. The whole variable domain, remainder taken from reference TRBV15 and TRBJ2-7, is DAMVIQNPRYQVTQFGKPVTLSCSQTLNHNVMYWYQQKSSQAPKLLFHYYDKDFNNEADTPDNFQSRRPNTSFCFLDIRSPGLGDTAMYLCATSSSGGADEQYFGPGTRLTVT.

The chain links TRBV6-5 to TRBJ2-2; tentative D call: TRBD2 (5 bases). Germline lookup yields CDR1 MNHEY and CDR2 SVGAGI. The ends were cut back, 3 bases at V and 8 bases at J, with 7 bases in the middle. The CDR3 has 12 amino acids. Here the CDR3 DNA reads TGTGCCAGCAGTTATAGCGCTGGGGAGCTGTTTTTT. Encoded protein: CASSYSAGELFF.

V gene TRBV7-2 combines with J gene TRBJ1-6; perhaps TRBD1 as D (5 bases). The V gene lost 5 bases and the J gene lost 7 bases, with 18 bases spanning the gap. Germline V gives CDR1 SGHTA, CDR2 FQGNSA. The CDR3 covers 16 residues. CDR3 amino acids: CASSRGLGLWNSPLHF. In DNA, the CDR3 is TGTGCCAGCAGCCGCGGGTTGGGGCTTTGGAATTCACCCCTCCACTTT. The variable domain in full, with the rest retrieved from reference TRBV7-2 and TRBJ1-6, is GAGVSQSPSNKVTEKGKDVELRCDPISGHTALYWYRQSLGQGLEFLIYFQGNSAPDKSGLPSDRFSAERTGGSVSTLTIQRTQQEDSAVYLCASSRGLGLWNSPLHFGNGTRLTVT.

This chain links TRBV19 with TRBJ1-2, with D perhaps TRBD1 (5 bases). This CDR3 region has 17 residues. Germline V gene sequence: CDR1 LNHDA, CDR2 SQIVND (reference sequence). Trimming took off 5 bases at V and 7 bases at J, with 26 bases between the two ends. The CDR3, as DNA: TGTGCCAGTAGTGACATAACCCTGGCCTTAGACAGACCTGGCTACACCTTC. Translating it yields CASSDITLALDRPGYTF.

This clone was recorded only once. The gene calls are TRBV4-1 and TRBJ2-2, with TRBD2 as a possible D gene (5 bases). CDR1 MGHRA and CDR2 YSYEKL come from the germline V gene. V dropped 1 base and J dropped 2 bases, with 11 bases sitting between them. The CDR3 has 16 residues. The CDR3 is CASSQVKRKNTGELFF. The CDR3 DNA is TGCGCCAGCAGCCAAGTAAAGCGGAAAAACACCGGGGAGCTGTTTTTT.

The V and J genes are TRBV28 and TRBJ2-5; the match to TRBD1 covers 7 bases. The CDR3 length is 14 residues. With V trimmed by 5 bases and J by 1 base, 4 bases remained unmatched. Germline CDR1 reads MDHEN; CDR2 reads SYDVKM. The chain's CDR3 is CASSPRDSQETQYF. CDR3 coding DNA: TGTGCCAGCAGTCCCCGGGACAGCCAAGAGACCCAGTACTTC.

CDR3 bases: TGTGCCTGGTCGACAGGGATTGGGGGCAATCAGCCCCAGCATTTT. This gives the protein CAWSTGIGGNQPQHF. The chain has TRBV30 and TRBJ1-5; 7 bases are shared with TRBD1. Per germline, CDR1 GTSNPN and CDR2 SVGIG (reference sequence). The ends lost 5 bases at V and 2 bases at J; junction bases unmatched: 9. CDR3 length: 15 amino acids.